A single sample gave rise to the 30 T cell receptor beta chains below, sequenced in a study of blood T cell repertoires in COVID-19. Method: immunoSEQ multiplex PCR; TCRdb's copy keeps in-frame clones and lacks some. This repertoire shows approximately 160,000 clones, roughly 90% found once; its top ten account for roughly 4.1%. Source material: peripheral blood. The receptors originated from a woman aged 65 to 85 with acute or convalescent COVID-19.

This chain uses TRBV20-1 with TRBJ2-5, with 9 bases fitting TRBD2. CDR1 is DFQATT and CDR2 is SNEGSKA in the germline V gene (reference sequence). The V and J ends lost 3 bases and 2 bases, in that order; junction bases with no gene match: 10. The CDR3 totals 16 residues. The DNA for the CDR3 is TGCAGTGCTAGTCCGGCGGGGGGGCCGTGGCAAGAGACCCAGTACTTC. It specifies CSASPAGGPWQETQYF.

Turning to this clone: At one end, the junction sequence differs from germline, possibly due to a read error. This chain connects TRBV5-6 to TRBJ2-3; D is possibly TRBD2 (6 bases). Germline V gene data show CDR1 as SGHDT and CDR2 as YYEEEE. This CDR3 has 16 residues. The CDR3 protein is CASNLAGIADTDTQYF. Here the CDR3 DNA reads TGTGCCAGCAACTTGGCGGGCATAGCGGATACAGATACGCAGTATTTT. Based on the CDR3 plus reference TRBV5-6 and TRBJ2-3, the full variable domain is DAGVTQSPTHLIKTRGQQVTLRCSPKSGHDTVSWYQQALGQGPQFIFQYYEEEERQRGNFPDRFSGHQFPNYSSELNVNALLLGDSALYLCASNLAGIADTDTQYFGPGTRLTVL.

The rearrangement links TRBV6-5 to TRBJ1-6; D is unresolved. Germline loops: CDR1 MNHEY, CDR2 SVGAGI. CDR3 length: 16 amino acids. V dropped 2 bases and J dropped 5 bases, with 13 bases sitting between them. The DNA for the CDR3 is TGTGCCAGCAGTTACACGCAGGTCCGAAATAATTCACCCCTCCACTTT. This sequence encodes CASSYTQVRNNSPLHF.

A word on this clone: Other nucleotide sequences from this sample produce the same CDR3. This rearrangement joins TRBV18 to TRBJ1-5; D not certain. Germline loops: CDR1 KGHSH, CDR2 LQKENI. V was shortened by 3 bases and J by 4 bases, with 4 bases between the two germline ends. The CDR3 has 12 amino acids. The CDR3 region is CASSPYNQPQHF. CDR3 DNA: TGTGCCAGCTCACCCTATAATCAGCCCCAGCATTTT.

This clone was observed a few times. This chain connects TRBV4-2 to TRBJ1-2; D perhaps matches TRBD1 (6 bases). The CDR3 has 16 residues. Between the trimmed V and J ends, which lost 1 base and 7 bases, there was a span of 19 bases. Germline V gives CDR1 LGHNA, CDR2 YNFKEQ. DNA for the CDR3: TGTGCCAGCAGCCAAGGTTCAACAACAGGGCAGCGTGGCTACACCTTC. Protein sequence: CASSQGSTTGQRGYTF.

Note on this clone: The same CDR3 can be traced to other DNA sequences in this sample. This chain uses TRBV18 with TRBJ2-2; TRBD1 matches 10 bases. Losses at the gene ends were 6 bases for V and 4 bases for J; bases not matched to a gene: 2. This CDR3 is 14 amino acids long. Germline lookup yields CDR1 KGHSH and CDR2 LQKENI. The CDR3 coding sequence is TGTGCCAGCTCGCGGGACAGGGGCACCGGGGAGCTGTTTTTT. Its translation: CASSRDRGTGELFF.

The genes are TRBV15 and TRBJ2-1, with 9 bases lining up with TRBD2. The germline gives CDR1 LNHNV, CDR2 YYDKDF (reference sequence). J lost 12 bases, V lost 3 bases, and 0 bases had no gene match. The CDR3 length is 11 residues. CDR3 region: CATSRGLAQFF. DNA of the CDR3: TGTGCCACCAGCAGGGGACTAGCGCAGTTCTTC.

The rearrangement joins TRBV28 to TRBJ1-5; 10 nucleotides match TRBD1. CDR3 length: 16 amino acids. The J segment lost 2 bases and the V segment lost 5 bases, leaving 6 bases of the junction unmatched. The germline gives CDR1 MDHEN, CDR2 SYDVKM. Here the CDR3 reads CASSPSGTGGNQPQHF. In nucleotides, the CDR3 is TGTGCCAGCAGTCCTTCCGGGACAGGGGGCAATCAGCCCCAGCATTTT.

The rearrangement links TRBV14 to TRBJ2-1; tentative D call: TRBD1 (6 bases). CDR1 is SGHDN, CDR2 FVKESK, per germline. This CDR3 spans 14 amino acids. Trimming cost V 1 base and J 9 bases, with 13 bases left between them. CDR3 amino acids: CASSQGQAVGEQFF. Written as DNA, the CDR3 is TGTGCCAGCAGCCAAGGACAGGCGGTAGGTGAGCAGTTCTTC.

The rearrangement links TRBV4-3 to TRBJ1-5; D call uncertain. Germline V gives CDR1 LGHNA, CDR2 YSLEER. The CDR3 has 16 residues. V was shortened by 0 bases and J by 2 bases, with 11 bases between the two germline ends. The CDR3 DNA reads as TGCGCCAGCAGCCAAGAACGTCTAAGAGGCAATCAGCCCCAGCATTTT. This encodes CASSQERLRGNQPQHF.

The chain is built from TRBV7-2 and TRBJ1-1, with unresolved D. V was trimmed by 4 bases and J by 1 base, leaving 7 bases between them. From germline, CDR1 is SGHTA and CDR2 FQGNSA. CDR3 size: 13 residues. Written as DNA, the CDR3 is TGTGCCAGCAGCTCCATGTCGAACACTGAAGCTTTCTTT. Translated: CASSSMSNTEAFF.

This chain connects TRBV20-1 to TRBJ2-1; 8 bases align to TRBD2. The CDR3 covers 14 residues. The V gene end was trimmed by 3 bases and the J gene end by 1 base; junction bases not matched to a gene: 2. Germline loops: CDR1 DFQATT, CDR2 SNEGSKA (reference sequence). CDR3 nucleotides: TGCAGTGCTAGTAAGCGGGAGTCCTACAATGAGCAGTTCTTC. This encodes CSASKRESYNEQFF.

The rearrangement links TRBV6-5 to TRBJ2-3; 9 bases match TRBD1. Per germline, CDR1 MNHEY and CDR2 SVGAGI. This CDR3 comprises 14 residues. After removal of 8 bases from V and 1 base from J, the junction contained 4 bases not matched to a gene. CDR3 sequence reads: CASGRTGGTDTQYF. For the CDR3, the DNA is TGTGCCAGCGGACGGACAGGGGGCACAGATACGCAGTATTTT.

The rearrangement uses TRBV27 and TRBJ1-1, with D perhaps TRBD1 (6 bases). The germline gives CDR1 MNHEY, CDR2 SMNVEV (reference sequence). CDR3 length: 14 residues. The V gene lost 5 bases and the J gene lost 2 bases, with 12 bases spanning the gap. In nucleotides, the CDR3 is TGTGCCAGCAGTATTGGGGGCCCCAACACTGAAGCTTTCTTT. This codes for CASSIGGPNTEAFF.

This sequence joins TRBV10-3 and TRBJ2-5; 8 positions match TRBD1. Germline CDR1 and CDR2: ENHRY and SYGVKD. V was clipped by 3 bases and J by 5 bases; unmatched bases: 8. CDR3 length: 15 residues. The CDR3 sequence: CAISESTGGGETQYF. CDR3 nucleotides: TGTGCCATCAGTGAAAGCACAGGGGGAGGCGAGACCCAGTACTTC.

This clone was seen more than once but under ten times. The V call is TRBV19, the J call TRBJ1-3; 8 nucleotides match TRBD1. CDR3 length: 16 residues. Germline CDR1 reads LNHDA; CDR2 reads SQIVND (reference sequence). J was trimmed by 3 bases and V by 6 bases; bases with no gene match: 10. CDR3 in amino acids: CASSDYQGAGGNTIYF. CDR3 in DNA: TGTGCCAGTAGCGACTACCAGGGGGCGGGTGGAAACACCATATATTTT.

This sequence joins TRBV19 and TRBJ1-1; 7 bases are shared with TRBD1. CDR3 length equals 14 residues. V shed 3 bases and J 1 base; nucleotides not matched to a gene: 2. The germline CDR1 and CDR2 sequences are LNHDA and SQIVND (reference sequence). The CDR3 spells CASSMAGGNTEAFF. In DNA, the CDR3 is TGTGCCAGTAGTATGGCAGGGGGGAACACTGAAGCTTTCTTT.

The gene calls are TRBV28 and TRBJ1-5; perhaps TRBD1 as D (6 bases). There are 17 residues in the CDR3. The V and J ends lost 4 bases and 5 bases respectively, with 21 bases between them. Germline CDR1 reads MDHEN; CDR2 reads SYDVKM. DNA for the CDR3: TGTGCCAGCAGTTCAGCCAGGGGAGCCGGTTTTTATCAGCCCCAGCATTTT. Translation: CASSSARGAGFYQPQHF.

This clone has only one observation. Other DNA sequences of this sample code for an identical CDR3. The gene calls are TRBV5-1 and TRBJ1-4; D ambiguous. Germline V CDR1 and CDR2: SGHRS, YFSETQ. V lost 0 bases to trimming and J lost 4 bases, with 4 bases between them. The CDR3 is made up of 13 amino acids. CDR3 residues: CASSLGSNEKLFF. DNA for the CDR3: TGCGCCAGCAGCTTGGGGAGTAATGAAAAACTGTTTTTT.

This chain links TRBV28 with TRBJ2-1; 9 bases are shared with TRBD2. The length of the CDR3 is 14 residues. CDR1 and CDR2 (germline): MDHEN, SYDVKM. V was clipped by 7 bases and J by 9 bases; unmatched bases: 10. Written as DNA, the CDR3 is TGTGCCAGCACCTTAGGGCTAGCGGGAAGTGAGCAGTTCTTC. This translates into CASTLGLAGSEQFF.

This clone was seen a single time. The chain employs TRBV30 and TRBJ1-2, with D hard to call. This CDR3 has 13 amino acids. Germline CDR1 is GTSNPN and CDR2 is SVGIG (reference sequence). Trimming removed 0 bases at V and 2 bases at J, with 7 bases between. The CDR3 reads CAWSVTGNYGYTF. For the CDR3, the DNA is TGTGCCTGGAGTGTAACCGGGAACTATGGCTACACCTTC.

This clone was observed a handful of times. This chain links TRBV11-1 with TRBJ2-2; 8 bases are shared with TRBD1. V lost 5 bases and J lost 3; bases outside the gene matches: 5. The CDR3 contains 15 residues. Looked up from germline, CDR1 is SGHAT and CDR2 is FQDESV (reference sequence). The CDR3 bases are TGTGCCAGCAGCGAAAGGACAGGGCACACCGGGGAGCTGTTTTTT. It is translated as CASSERTGHTGELFF.

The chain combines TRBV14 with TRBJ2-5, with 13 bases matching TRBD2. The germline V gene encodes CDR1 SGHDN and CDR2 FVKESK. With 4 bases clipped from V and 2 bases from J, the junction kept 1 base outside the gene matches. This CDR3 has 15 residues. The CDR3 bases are TGTGCCAGCAGCCCGGGACTAGCGGGACAAGAGACCCAGTACTTC. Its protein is CASSPGLAGQETQYF.

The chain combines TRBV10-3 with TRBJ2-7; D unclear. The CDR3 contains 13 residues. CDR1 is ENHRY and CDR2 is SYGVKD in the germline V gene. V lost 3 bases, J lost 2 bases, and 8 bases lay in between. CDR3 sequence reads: CAISDGRTYEQYF. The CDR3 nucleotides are TGTGCCATCAGTGATGGCCGCACCTACGAGCAGTACTTC.

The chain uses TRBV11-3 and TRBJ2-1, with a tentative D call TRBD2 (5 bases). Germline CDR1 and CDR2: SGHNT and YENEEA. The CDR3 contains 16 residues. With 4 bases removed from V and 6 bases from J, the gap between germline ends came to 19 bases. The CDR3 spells CASSSSGWGASNEQFF. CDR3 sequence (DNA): TGTGCCAGCAGCTCGTCGGGGTGGGGAGCTTCCAATGAGCAGTTCTTC.

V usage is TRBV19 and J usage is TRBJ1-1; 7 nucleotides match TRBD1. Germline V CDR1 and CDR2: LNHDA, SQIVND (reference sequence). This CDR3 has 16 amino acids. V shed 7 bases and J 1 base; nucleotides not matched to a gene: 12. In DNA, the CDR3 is TGTGCCAGTACCCTCACGACAGGGAGGACGAACACTGAAGCTTTCTTT. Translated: CASTLTTGRTNTEAFF.

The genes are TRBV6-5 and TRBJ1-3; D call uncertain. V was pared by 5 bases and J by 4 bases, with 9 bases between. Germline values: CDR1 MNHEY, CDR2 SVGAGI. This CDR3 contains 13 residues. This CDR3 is CASSPNSGNTIYF. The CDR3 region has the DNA TGTGCCAGCAGTCCGAACAGCGGAAACACCATATATTTT.

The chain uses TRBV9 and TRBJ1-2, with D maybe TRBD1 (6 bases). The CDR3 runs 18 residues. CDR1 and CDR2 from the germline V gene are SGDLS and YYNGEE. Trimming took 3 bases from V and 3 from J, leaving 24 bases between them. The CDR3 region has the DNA TGTGCCAGCAGCGCCCAAATTCGACACGGGTCAGGGGACTATGGCTACACCTTC. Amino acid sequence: CASSAQIRHGSGDYGYTF.

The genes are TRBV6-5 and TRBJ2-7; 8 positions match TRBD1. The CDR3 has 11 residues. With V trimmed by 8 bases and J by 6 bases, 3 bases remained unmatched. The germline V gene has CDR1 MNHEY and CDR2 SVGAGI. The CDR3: CASHTGGEQYF. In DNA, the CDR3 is TGTGCCAGCCACACAGGGGGCGAGCAGTACTTC.

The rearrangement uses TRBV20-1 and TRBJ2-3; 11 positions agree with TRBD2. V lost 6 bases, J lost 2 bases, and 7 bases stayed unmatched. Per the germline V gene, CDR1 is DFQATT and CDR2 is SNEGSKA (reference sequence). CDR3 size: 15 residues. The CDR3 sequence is CSASSGRDITDTQYF. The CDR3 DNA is TGCAGTGCCAGTAGCGGGAGGGATATCACAGATACGCAGTATTTT.